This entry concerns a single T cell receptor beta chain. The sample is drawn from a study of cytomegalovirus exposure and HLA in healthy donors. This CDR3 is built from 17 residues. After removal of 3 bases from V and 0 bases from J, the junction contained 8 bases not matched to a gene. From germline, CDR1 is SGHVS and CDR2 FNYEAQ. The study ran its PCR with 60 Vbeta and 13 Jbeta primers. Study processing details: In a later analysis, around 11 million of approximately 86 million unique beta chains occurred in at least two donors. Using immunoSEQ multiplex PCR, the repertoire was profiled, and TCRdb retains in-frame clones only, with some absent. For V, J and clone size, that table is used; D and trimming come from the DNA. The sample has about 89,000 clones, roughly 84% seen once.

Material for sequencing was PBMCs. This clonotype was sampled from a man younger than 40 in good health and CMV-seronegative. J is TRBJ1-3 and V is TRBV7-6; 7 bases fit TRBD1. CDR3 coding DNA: TGTGCCAGCAGCTTGTTGGGGACAGCCTTCTCTGGAAACACCATATATTTT. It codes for CASSLLGTAFSGNTIYF.